The following is a T cell receptor beta chain sequence with its context. The antigen is undetermined. With V trimmed by 5 bases and J by 0 bases, 6 bases remained unmatched. Germline CDR1 reads LNHDA; CDR2 reads SQIVND (reference sequence). CDR3 size: 15 residues. Runs used v3.0 of the immunoSEQ assay and were done at survey level. Sequencing set out to capture roughly 40,000-50,000 T-cell genomes per sample. Sequenced by immunoSEQ multiplex PCR; TCRdb stores in-frame clones only, minus some. This sample has about 20,000 clones, with 85% to 95% found just once. The data are from a study of long-term antiretroviral therapy in people with HIV. Study observations and caveats: All blood samples came from the years 2004 to 2017, possibly under older ART regimens.

This receptor was obtained from a woman in her forties or fifties with HIV. The sample here was unsorted PBMCs, taken 4.4 years after starting antiretroviral therapy. The chain combines TRBV19 with TRBJ2-7; 8 bases line up with TRBD1. The CDR3 nucleotides read TGTGCCAGTAGTCCCAGGGGGCGTGGCTCCTACGAGCAGTACTTC. Protein: CASSPRGRGSYEQYF. Filled out from reference TRBV19 and TRBJ2-7, the complete variable domain reads DGGITQSPKYLFRKEGQNVTLSCEQNLNHDAMYWYRQDPGQGLRLIYYSQIVNDFQKGDIAEGYSVSREKKESFPLTVTSAQKNPTAFYLCASSPRGRGSYEQYFGPGTRLTVT.